This entry describes one T cell receptor beta chain. What it recognizes is unknown. These data are taken from a study of graft-versus-host responses after intestinal transplantation. Libraries were prepared by immunoSEQ multiplex PCR; TCRdb keeps only in-frame clonotypes and omits some of them. Of roughly 89,000 clones in the sample, roughly 91% are singletons; the top ten hold over 0.095%. Between the trimmed V and J ends, which lost 3 bases and 1 base, there was a span of 9 bases. Germline V lookup: CDR1 SGHAT, CDR2 FQNNGV. This CDR3 contains 14 residues. Specimen: unstimulated CD4+ T cells sorted from spleen or lymph node cells, collected before intestinal transplant. This clonotype originated in a human donor who received an intestinal transplant. The chain couples TRBV11-2 to TRBJ1-1, with D unresolved. CDR3 DNA sequence: TGTGCCAGCAGCTTGGAGGGTACGAACACTGAAGCTTTCTTT. Translating it yields CASSLEGTNTEAFF.